This T cell receptor beta chain was found in a study of T cells in Graves' hyperthyroidism and ophthalmopathy. It was RNA transcripts that yielded the amplified TCR beta CDR3 regions. TCR CDR3 underwent first-round RT-PCR with the HTBI primer set. TCRdb used MiXCR to reprocess the multiplex PCR reads, holding one entry per CDR3 protein. This table holds hundreds of thousands of distinct CDR3 sequences, 15% to 20% found once. This clonotype appeared a few times. Germline V lookup: CDR1 SGHRS, CDR2 YFSETQ. Trimming cost V 0 bases and J 0 bases, with 9 bases left between them. The CDR3 totals 15 residues.

The TCR originated in a woman between 50 and 59 years old with Graves' hyperthyroidism that later progressed to Graves' ophthalmopathy. The J gene is TRBJ1-1, the V gene TRBV5-1; D unresolved. The sample consisted of blood. DNA for the CDR3: TGCGCCAGCAGCTTGGAACGGCCGGTGAACACTGAAGCTTTCTTT. Translated: CASSLERPVNTEAFF.